What follows are 19 T cell receptor beta chains derived from one specimen sequenced in a study of pediatric ulcerative colitis. Profiling relied on immunoSEQ multiplex PCR, and the TCRdb table lists in-frame clones only, not all of them. Of around 64,000 clones listed, roughly 90% are singletons. Sequencing was carried out using blood. All receptors come from a boy between 10 and 17 years old with severe ulcerative colitis.

The chain recombines TRBV15 with TRBJ2-4, with 9 bases matching TRBD1. The CDR3 runs to 14 residues. Germline lookup yields CDR1 LNHNV and CDR2 YYDKDF (reference sequence). V shed 5 bases and J 6 bases; nucleotides not matched to a gene: 5. The CDR3 coding sequence is TGTGCCACCAGCCTTCCGGGACAGGGAAACATTCAGTACTTC. Amino acid sequence: CATSLPGQGNIQYF.

The rearrangement uses TRBV30 and TRBJ1-5, with TRBD1 matching 7 bases. The V and J ends lost 4 bases and 4 bases, in that order; junction bases with no gene match: 10. This CDR3 is built from 15 residues. Per the germline V gene, CDR1 is GTSNPN and CDR2 is SVGIG (reference sequence). In DNA form, the CDR3 reads TGTGCCTGGAAGAACCGACAGGGAGAAAATCAGCCCCAGCATTTT. It encodes CAWKNRQGENQPQHF. Drawing the rest from reference TRBV30 and TRBJ1-5, the complete variable domain is SQTIHQWPATLVQPVGSPLSLECTVEGTSNPNLYWYRQAAGRGLQLLFYSVGIGQISSEVPQNLSASRPQDRQFILSSKKLLLSDSGFYLCAWKNRQGENQPQHFGDGTRLSIL.

The chain couples TRBV29-1 to TRBJ2-3, with 8 bases that match TRBD2. Germline V gene data show CDR1 as SQVTM and CDR2 as ANQGSEA. There are 12 residues in the CDR3. Trimming took 6 bases from V and 1 from J; bases not matched to a gene: 0. This CDR3 is CSVTSGTDTQYF. The CDR3 DNA follows: TGCAGCGTGACTAGCGGCACAGATACGCAGTATTTT.

This rearrangement joins TRBV4-3 to TRBJ1-4; unclear D gene. The CDR3 totals 17 residues. Germline lookup yields CDR1 LGHNA and CDR2 YSLEER. The V end lost 0 bases, the J end lost 1 base, and 12 bases lay between the germline ends. In DNA form, the CDR3 reads TGCGCCAGCAGCCAAGAGGGATCGGGGAAAACTAATGAAAAACTGTTTTTT. This sequence encodes CASSQEGSGKTNEKLFF.

The chain employs TRBV18 and TRBJ1-2; D may be TRBD1 (6 bases). The V end lost 0 bases, the J end lost 2 bases, and 13 bases lay between the germline ends. This CDR3 spans 16 amino acids. Germline CDR1 reads KGHSH; CDR2 reads LQKENI. The CDR3 is CASSPPEWGPNYGYTF. The CDR3 nucleotides are TGTGCCAGCTCACCACCTGAGTGGGGGCCCAACTATGGCTACACCTTC.

V and J are TRBV19 and TRBJ2-1; D perhaps matches TRBD2 (6 bases). Germline CDR1 and CDR2: LNHDA and SQIVND (reference sequence). V gave up 8 bases and J gave up 6 bases, with 17 bases separating them. The CDR3 is 14 residues long. The CDR3 DNA is TGTGCCAGTCGGAGGGGAGCCGATTTCAATGAGCAGTTCTTC. As protein: CASRRGADFNEQFF.

The CDR3 nucleotides read TGTGCCAGCAGCTTAGGGCGAGCGGGCGTGAACACTGAAGCTTTCTTT. Translated, it gives CASSLGRAGVNTEAFF. The rearrangement joins TRBV11-2 to TRBJ1-1; D gene ambiguous. This CDR3 is 16 amino acids long. Germline V CDR1 and CDR2: SGHAT, FQNNGV. V was clipped by 1 base and J by 0 bases, with 12 bases between them.

This clone was picked up one time. The chain couples TRBV18 to TRBJ2-1, with TRBD2 matching over 8 bases. The trim removed 5 bases at V and 15 bases at J, leaving 15 bases unmatched. CDR1 is KGHSH, CDR2 LQKENI, per germline. The CDR3 covers 14 residues. CDR3 sequence (DNA): TGTGCCAGCTCAGGGACTAGGGGTAGGGAGGACGCGTTCTTC. Its protein product is CASSGTRGREDAFF.

The rearrangement links TRBV5-1 to TRBJ2-7; no reliable D call. Germline values: CDR1 SGHRS, CDR2 YFSETQ. CDR3 length: 14 residues. Trimming removed 4 bases at V and 0 bases at J, with 11 bases between. As DNA, the CDR3 is TGCGCCAGCAGCCCGGACGGATACTCCTACGAGCAGTACTTC. Protein: CASSPDGYSYEQYF.

The V call is TRBV11-2, the J call TRBJ2-7; 7 bases map to TRBD1. CDR3 length: 13 amino acids. J was trimmed by 4 bases and V by 1 base; bases with no gene match: 1. Germline V lookup: CDR1 SGHAT, CDR2 FQNNGV. CDR3 region: CASSLGDSYEQYF. CDR3 nucleotide sequence: TGTGCCAGCAGCTTAGGGGACAGTTACGAGCAGTACTTC. Variable domain in full (rest from reference TRBV11-2 and TRBJ2-7): EAGVAQSPRYKIIEKRQSVAFWCNPISGHATLYWYQQILGQGPKLLIQFQNNGVVDDSQLPKDRFSAERLKGVDSTLKIQPAKLEDSAVYLCASSLGDSYEQYFGPGTRLTVT.

The J gene is TRBJ1-5, the V gene TRBV7-2; 8 bases are a match to TRBD1. The CDR3 sequence is 14 residues long. V lost 4 bases, J lost 4 bases, and 3 bases stayed unmatched. CDR1 SGHTA and CDR2 FQGNSA come from the germline V gene. This CDR3 is CASSSRTGNQPQHF. CDR3 DNA: TGTGCCAGCAGCTCTCGGACAGGGAATCAGCCCCAGCATTTT.

This chain joins TRBV2 and TRBJ2-1; D is possibly TRBD2 (5 bases). V gave up 5 bases and J gave up 8 bases, with 13 bases separating them. CDR1 is SNHLY, CDR2 FYNNEI, per germline. The length of the CDR3 is 13 residues. CDR3 region: CASSSGVSYEQFF. The DNA of the CDR3 is TGTGCCAGCAGTTCCGGGGTGTCGTATGAGCAGTTCTTC. The complete variable domain, with remaining parts taken from reference TRBV2 and TRBJ2-1, reads EPEVTQTPSHQVTQMGQEVILRCVPISNHLYFYWYRQILGQKVEFLVSFYNNEISEKSEIFDDQFSVERPDGSNFTLKIRSTKLEDSAMYFCASSSGVSYEQFFGPGTRLTVL.

The chain combines TRBV4-2 with TRBJ2-3; 10 nucleotides match TRBD2. Trimming removed 5 bases from V and 4 bases from J; junction bases left unmatched: 6. The CDR3 length is 15 residues. Germline CDR1 and CDR2: LGHNA and YNFKEQ. CDR3 nucleotide sequence: TGTGCCAGCAGCGCAGCGGGAGGGCCCGCAGATACGCAGTATTTT. It encodes CASSAAGGPADTQYF.

The V call is TRBV10-3, the J call TRBJ1-4; D is perhaps TRBD1 (5 bases). V lost 8 bases and J 0 bases, leaving 10 bases between the germline ends. This CDR3 spans 14 amino acids. Germline values: CDR1 ENHRY, CDR2 SYGVKD. The CDR3 loop is CAIGDLATNEKLFF. The CDR3 nucleotides read TGTGCCATCGGGGACCTTGCAACTAATGAAAAACTGTTTTTT.

V is TRBV2 and J is TRBJ2-5; D remains ambiguous. From germline, CDR1 is SNHLY and CDR2 FYNNEI. The CDR3 runs 15 residues. V was trimmed by 0 bases and J by 4 bases, leaving 12 bases between them. For the CDR3, the DNA is TGTGCCAGCAGTGAAGCGCTTCTTGTGATAGAGACCCAGTACTTC. This codes for CASSEALLVIETQYF.

The chain uses TRBV7-2 and TRBJ2-5; a possible D gene is TRBD2 (5 bases). The CDR3 has 15 residues. V was trimmed by 0 bases and J by 3 bases, leaving 11 bases between them. CDR1 is SGHTA and CDR2 is FQGNSA in the germline V gene. CDR3 sequence: CASSLAFFGEETQYF. The CDR3 bases are TGTGCCAGCAGCTTAGCGTTCTTCGGGGAAGAGACCCAGTACTTC.

This clone was seen more than once but under ten times. The rearrangement uses TRBV2 and TRBJ2-1; D may match TRBD1 or TRBD2 (5 bases each). Between the trimmed V and J ends, which lost 6 bases and 5 bases, there was a span of 20 bases. The CDR3 is made up of 16 amino acids. CDR1 and CDR2 from the germline V gene are SNHLY and FYNNEI. The chain's CDR3 is CASSPSGRASHNEQFF. CDR3 in DNA: TGTGCCAGCAGCCCATCAGGGCGCGCTAGCCACAATGAGCAGTTCTTC.

The chain employs TRBV28 and TRBJ1-4; possible D gene TRBD1, 5 bases. This CDR3 is 13 amino acids long. Looked up from germline, CDR1 is MDHEN and CDR2 is SYDVKM. V gave up 6 bases and J gave up 5 bases, with 10 bases separating them. The chain's CDR3 is CASSWGSNEKLFF. The CDR3, as DNA: TGTGCCAGCAGCTGGGGCTCAAATGAAAAACTGTTTTTT. The whole variable domain, filled in from reference TRBV28 and TRBJ1-4, reads DVKVTQSSRYLVKRTGEKVFLECVQDMDHENMFWYRQDPGLGLRLIYFSYDVKMKEKGDIPEGYSVSREKKERFSLILESASTNQTSMYLCASSWGSNEKLFFGSGTQLSVL.

The chain has TRBV2 and TRBJ1-1; possibly TRBD1 for D (5 bases). CDR1 SNHLY and CDR2 FYNNEI come from the germline V gene. The ends were cut back, 2 bases at V and 4 bases at J, with 8 bases in the middle. The CDR3 runs 13 residues. This CDR3 is CASSERQGTEAFF. The CDR3 region has the DNA TGTGCCAGCAGTGAAAGGCAGGGCACTGAAGCTTTCTTT.